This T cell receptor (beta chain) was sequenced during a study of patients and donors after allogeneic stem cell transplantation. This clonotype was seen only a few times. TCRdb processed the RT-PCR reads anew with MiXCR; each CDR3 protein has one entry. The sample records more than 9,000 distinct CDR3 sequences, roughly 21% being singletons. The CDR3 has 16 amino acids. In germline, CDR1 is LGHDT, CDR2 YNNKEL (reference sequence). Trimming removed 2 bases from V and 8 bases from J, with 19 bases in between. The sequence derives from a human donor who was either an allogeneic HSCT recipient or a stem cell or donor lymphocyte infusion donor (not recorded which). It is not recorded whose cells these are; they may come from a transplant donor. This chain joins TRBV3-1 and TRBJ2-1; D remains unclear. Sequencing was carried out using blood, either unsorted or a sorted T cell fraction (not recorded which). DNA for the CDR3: TGTGCCAGCAGCCAAATGCCGGGCCCGGGTGTATATGAGCAGTTCTTC. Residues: CASSQMPGPGVYEQFF.